Presented here are 12 T cell receptor beta chains from one specimen sequenced in a study of PD-1 blockade in classical Hodgkin lymphoma. Using immunoSEQ multiplex PCR, the repertoire was profiled, and TCRdb retains in-frame clones only, with some absent. The sample lists 25,000 to 35,000 clones; approximately 85% were seen once. All trial patients relapsed after autologous stem cell transplantation. Thawed PBMCs underwent magnetic negative selection to yield purified CD4+ T cells. Sequences were derived from CD4+ T cells from blood, sampled at baseline. The receptors shown here come from a human donor with classical Hodgkin lymphoma.

The rearrangement joins TRBV21-1 to TRBJ1-1; the table's D call TRBD1 went unverified against the DNA. TRBV21-1 is noted as a pseudogene. CDR3 length: 16 amino acids. In DNA form, the CDR3 reads TGTGCCAGCAGCCAACCCACAGGGGAATTGAACACTGAAGCTTTCTTT. It translates to CASSQPTGELNTEAFF.

The chain couples TRBV30 to TRBJ2-3; 9 bases are a match to TRBD1. Germline assignment: CDR1 GTSNPN and CDR2 SVGIG (reference sequence). Germline trimming cut 1 base from V and 3 bases from J; bases unmatched to any gene: 5. The length of the CDR3 is 15 residues. CDR3 in DNA: TGTGCCTGGAGTGCCGGGACAGGGCGTACAGATACGCAGTATTTT. Its translation: CAWSAGTGRTDTQYF.

The chain uses TRBV19 and TRBJ2-3, with TRBD2 matching over 12 bases. Germline loops: CDR1 LNHDA, CDR2 SQIVND (reference sequence). The J segment lost 7 bases and the V segment lost 5 bases, leaving 7 bases of the junction unmatched. This CDR3 contains 15 residues. The CDR3 sequence is CASSSASGRAYTQYF. The DNA of the CDR3 is TGTGCCAGTAGTTCGGCTAGCGGGAGGGCTTATACGCAGTATTTT.

J is TRBJ2-7 and V is TRBV28; either TRBD1 or TRBD2 may supply D (6 bases each). This CDR3 comprises 13 residues. Germline CDR1 reads MDHEN; CDR2 reads SYDVKM. V gave up 7 bases and J gave up 7 bases, with 17 bases separating them. CDR3 loop: CASKKGVRGEQYF. CDR3 nucleotides: TGTGCCAGCAAGAAGGGGGTTCGGGGGGAGCAGTACTTC.

The chain uses TRBV9 and TRBJ2-7; possible D gene TRBD2, 5 bases. Trimming removed 3 bases from V and 0 bases from J, with 7 bases in between. Germline CDR1 is SGDLS and CDR2 is YYNGEE. The CDR3 covers 13 residues. The CDR3: CASSGGSSYEQYF. In nucleotides, the CDR3 is TGTGCCAGCAGCGGAGGGAGCTCCTACGAGCAGTACTTC.

The V call is TRBV18, the J call TRBJ1-4; 8 nucleotides agree with TRBD1. The V gene end was trimmed by 2 bases and the J gene end by 1 base; junction bases not matched to a gene: 3. Per germline, CDR1 KGHSH and CDR2 LQKENI. The CDR3 has 16 amino acids. CDR3 sequence: CASSPGQGGTNEKLFF. In DNA form, the CDR3 reads TGTGCCAGCTCACCAGGACAGGGTGGAACTAATGAAAAACTGTTTTTT.

This chain's CDR3 is CAWTLGGRVSTDTQYF. In DNA form, the CDR3 reads TGTGCCTGGACCCTGGGGGGGAGGGTTAGCACAGATACGCAGTATTTT. The chain uses TRBV30 and TRBJ2-3; 7 bases fit TRBD2. This CDR3 comprises 16 residues. The ends lost 4 bases at V and 0 bases at J; junction bases unmatched: 10. Germline lookup yields CDR1 GTSNPN and CDR2 SVGIG (reference sequence). Drawing the rest from reference TRBV30 and TRBJ2-3, the complete variable domain is SQTIHQWPATLVQPVGSPLSLECTVEGTSNPNLYWYRQAAGRGLQLLFYSVGIGQISSEVPQNLSASRPQDRQFILSSKKLLLSDSGFYLCAWTLGGRVSTDTQYFGPGTRLTVL.

The rearrangement joins TRBV4-1 to TRBJ1-2, with a tentative D call TRBD1 (5 bases). Germline CDR1 and CDR2: MGHRA and YSYEKL. The CDR3 has 15 residues. V was trimmed by 3 bases and J by 0 bases, leaving 11 bases between them. The CDR3 DNA is TGCGCCAGCAGCCAGTACAGGATTTCTAACTATGGCTACACCTTC. Translation gives CASSQYRISNYGYTF.

This chain uses TRBV7-2 with TRBJ1-1, with D hard to call. Germline CDR1 SGHTA, CDR2 FQGNSA. Trimming removed 1 base from V and 0 bases from J, with 6 bases in between. The CDR3 length is 14 residues. CDR3 sequence (DNA): TGTGCCAGCAGCTTAGACGGGTTGAACACTGAAGCTTTCTTT. The encoded protein is CASSLDGLNTEAFF.

The chain combines TRBV5-5 with TRBJ2-3, with 9 bases lining up with TRBD2. The V and J ends lost 4 bases and 5 bases, in that order; junction bases with no gene match: 8. The germline CDR1 and CDR2 sequences are SGHKS and YYEKEE (reference sequence). The CDR3 consists of 15 residues. CDR3 DNA sequence: TGTGCCAGCAGCCGGGGACTAGCAGCCCAAGATACGCAGTATTTT. Its translation is CASSRGLAAQDTQYF.

The chain combines TRBV28 with TRBJ1-2, with D tentatively TRBD1 (5 bases). CDR1 and CDR2 (germline): MDHEN, SYDVKM. The CDR3 is 15 amino acids. V was shortened by 3 bases and J by 7 bases, with 18 bases between the two germline ends. CDR3 coding DNA: TGTGCCAGCAGTTTCCCAGGACAAGCCTTAAGTGGCTACACCTTC. Its translation: CASSFPGQALSGYTF.

The V gene is TRBV27, the J gene TRBJ2-5; 10 bases fit TRBD2. The end of the DNA fits TRBJ2-7 better, so the J call may be wrong. This CDR3 contains 15 residues. Germline loops: CDR1 MNHEY, CDR2 SMNVEV (reference sequence). The CDR3 region is CASSPRSSSGSEQYF. CDR3 nucleotides: TGTGCCAGCAGTCCACGATCTTCTAGCGGGAGCGAGCAGTACTTC.